This T cell receptor beta chain was identified during a study of human thymus T cells (dated by TCRdb to 2019 to 2021). General notes on the study: TCR alpha and beta repertoires from about 8 infant thymus samples and a few related peripheral blood samples were characterized in the study. The cohort included over five male and a couple of female infants, with donor ages spanning 7 to 244 days.

Unmatched junction bases come to 14, with V trimmed by 5 bases and J by 6 bases. From the germline V gene, CDR1 is MDHEN and CDR2 is SYDVKM. Reading from cysteine to phenylalanine, the CDR3 counts 16 amino acids. Of all the DNA, just the CDR3 is kept, 48 bases in frame from base 1. Findings and caveats that apply to the study as a whole: Thymus samples yielded on average roughly 790,000 unique TCRB clonotypes, compared with 70,000 to 85,000 from blood samples. Biased V and J gene segment usage appeared to be present in both thymic and peripheral blood repertoires. The related research reported highly overlapping thymic TCR repertoires among unrelated individuals.

Using the immunoSEQ multiplex PCR assay, the TCRB and TCRAD loci were amplified from a standardized quantity of quality-controlled genomic DNA. The V(D)J region was spanned by amplicons of a length sufficient to cover the CDR3 and to identify V and J genes. The amplicons were sequenced on an Illumina platform via the commercial immunoSEQ service. The study's own analysis went as follows. Primer bias and sequencing errors were corrected using previously described methods, and TCRAD and TCRB definitions followed the IMGT database. The repertoires were analysed using immunoSEQ Analyzer 3.0 and VDJTools for basic statistics, V/J segment usage, diversity estimates, rarefaction and pairwise overlap. To estimate diversity, the Chao1, ChaoE, Efron-Thisted, Shannon and inverse Simpson indices were applied, and diversity was also estimated on datasets down-sampled to the smallest sample. Repertoire overlap was determined by strict matching of CDR3 nucleotide sequence, V gene and J gene, and Jaccard-based multidimensional scaling clustering was applied. TCRdb holds this immuneACCESS table with in-frame rearrangements only. Some clones are missing; in checked studies, unresolved V genes explain under half, and the rest has no known cause. V and J calls and clone size are as listed in that table; D and trimming were resolved from the DNA. In all, the sample holds tens of thousands of clones, and just over 95% of those were seen once. Approximately 0.03% of the sample lies in the top ten.

A note on this clone: It lacks a known antigen. There are no base qualities to consult, and no much larger clone falls within one base.

Thymus tissue was obtained as surgical resects removed during corrective cardiac surgery. Immunologically healthy infants undergoing open corrective cardiac surgery for congenital heart defects in Finland were used as donors. Thymocytes were freed from the tissue by mechanical means and kept at -70 degrees C as pellets of about 8.5-34 million cells. Genomic DNA was extracted from frozen cell pellets with a QIAsymphony instrument. The sequence is built from TRBV28 and TRBJ2-7, with 9 bases matching TRBD1. The sequence came from a boy younger than two with a congenital heart defect but otherwise immunologically healthy. Sequenced sample: thymus tissue. The nucleotide sequence is given as TGTGCCAGCAGTCCGCCCCGGACAGGGGAAAGATGCGAGCAGTACTTC. Translated, it reads CASSPPRTGERCEQYF.